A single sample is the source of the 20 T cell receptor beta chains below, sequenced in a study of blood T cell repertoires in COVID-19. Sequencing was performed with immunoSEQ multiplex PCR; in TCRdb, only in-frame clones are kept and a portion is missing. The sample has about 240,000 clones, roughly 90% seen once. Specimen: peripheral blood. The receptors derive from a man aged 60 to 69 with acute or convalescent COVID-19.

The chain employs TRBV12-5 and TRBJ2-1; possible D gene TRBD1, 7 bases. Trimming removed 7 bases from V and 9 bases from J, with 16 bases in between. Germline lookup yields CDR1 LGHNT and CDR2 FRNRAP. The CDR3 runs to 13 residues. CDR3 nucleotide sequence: TGTGCTAGTGCCACAGCAGGGGGGTCTGAGCAGTTCTTC. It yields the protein CASATAGGSEQFF.

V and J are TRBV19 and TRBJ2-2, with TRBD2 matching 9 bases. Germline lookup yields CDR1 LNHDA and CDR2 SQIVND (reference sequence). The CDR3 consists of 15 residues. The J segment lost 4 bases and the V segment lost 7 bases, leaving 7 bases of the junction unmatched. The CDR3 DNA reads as TGTGCCAGTATCTCGACTAGCGGAAGCACCGGGGAGCTGTTTTTT. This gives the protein CASISTSGSTGELFF.

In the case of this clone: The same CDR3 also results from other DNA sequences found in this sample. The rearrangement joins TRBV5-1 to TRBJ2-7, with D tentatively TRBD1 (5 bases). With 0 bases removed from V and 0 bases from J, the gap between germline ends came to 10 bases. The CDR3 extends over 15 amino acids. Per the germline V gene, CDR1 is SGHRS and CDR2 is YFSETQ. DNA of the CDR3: TGCGCCAGCAGCTTGGTTGGGCAGGGCTCCTACGAGCAGTACTTC. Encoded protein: CASSLVGQGSYEQYF.

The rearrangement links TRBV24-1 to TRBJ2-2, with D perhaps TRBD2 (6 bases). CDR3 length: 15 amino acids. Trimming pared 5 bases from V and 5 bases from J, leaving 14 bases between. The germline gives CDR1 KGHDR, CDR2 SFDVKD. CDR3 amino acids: CATSGSSVGTGELFF. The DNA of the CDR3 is TGTGCCACCAGTGGATCTAGCGTTGGGACCGGGGAGCTGTTTTTT.

This CDR3 is CASSAHREAEKLFF. For the CDR3, the DNA is TGTGCCAGCAGTGCACACAGGGAAGCAGAAAAACTGTTTTTT. The chain recombines TRBV25-1 with TRBJ1-4; D possibly corresponds to TRBD1 (6 bases). The V gene's germline CDR1 is MGHDK and CDR2 SYGVNS. V gave up 4 bases and J gave up 8 bases, with 14 bases separating them. This CDR3 has 14 amino acids. Full variable domain (outside the CDR3, taken from reference TRBV25-1 and TRBJ1-4): EADIYQTPRYLVIGTGKKITLECSQTMGHDKMYWYQQDPGMELHLIHYSYGVNSTEKGDLSSESTVSRIRTEHFPLTLESARPSHTSQYLCASSAHREAEKLFFGSGTQLSVL.

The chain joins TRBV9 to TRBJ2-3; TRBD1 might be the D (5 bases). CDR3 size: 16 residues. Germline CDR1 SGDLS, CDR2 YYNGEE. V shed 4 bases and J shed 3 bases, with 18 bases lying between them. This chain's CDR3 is CASSSRYQGRTDTQYF. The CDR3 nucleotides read TGTGCCAGCAGCTCCCGTTACCAGGGTAGGACAGATACGCAGTATTTT.

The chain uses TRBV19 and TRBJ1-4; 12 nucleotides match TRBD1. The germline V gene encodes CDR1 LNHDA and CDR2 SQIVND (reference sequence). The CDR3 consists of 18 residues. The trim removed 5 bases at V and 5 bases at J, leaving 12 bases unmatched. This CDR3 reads CASSRRGWDRGPNEKLFF. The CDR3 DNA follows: TGTGCCAGTAGTCGTCGGGGTTGGGACAGGGGGCCGAATGAAAAACTGTTTTTT.

CDR3 sequence: CASSVKASGVYNEQFF. The CDR3 DNA reads TGTGCCAGCAGCGTAAAGGCTAGCGGGGTTTACAATGAGCAGTTCTTC. The chain combines TRBV9 with TRBJ2-1; 9 bases align to TRBD2. From germline, CDR1 is SGDLS and CDR2 YYNGEE. The V segment lost 1 base and the J segment 4 bases; nucleotides outside the gene matches: 6. CDR3 size: 16 residues.

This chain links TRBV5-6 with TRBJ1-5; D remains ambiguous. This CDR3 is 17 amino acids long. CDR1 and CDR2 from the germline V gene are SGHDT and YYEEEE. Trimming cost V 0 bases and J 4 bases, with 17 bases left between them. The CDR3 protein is CASSLGIRGRGNQPQHF. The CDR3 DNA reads TGTGCCAGCAGCTTGGGTATCAGAGGACGCGGGAATCAGCCCCAGCATTTT.

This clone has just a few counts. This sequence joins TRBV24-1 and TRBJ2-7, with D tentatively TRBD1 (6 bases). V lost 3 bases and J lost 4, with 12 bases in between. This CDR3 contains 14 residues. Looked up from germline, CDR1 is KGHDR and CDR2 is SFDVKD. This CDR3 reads CATSDPGTPYEQYF. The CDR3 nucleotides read TGTGCCACCAGTGATCCCGGGACACCGTACGAGCAGTACTTC.

The CDR3 region is CASSVGGRRATNEKLFF. The CDR3 nucleotides are TGTGCCAGCAGCGTAGGAGGTAGGAGAGCAACTAATGAAAAACTGTTTTTT. The rearrangement uses TRBV9 and TRBJ1-4, with unresolved D. The CDR3 is 17 amino acids. V was pared by 0 bases and J by 0 bases, with 12 bases between. Germline V gene lookup returns CDR1 SGDLS and CDR2 YYNGEE. Drawing the rest from reference TRBV9 and TRBJ1-4, the complete variable domain is DSGVTQTPKHLITATGQRVTLRCSPRSGDLSVYWYQQSLDQGLQFLIQYYNGEERAKGNILERFSAQQFPDLHSELNLSSLELGDSALYFCASSVGGRRATNEKLFFGSGTQLSVL.

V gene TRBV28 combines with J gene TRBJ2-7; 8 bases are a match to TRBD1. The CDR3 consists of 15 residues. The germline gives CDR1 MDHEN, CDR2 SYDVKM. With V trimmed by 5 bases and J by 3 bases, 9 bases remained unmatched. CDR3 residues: CASSGRTGRSYEQYF. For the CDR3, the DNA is TGTGCCAGCAGTGGGCGGACAGGGAGGAGCTACGAGCAGTACTTC.

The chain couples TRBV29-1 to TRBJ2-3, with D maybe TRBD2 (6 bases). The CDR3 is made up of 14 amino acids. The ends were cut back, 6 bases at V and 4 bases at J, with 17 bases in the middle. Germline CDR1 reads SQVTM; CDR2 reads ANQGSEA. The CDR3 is CSVLRARGADTQYF. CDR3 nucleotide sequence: TGCAGCGTCCTCCGAGCGCGGGGTGCAGATACGCAGTATTTT.

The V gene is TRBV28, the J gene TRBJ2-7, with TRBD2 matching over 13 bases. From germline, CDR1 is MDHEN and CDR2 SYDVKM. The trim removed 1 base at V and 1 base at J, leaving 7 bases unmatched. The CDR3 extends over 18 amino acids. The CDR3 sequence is CASSLSFGLAGASYEQYF. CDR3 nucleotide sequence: TGTGCCAGCAGTTTATCTTTCGGACTAGCGGGAGCATCCTACGAGCAGTACTTC.

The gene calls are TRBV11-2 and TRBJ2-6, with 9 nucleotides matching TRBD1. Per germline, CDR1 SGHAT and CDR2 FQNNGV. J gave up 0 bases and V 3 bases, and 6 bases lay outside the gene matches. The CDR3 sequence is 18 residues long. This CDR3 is CASSLRTGDLSGANVLTF. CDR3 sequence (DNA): TGTGCCAGCAGCTTGAGGACAGGGGATCTCTCTGGGGCCAACGTCCTGACTTTC.

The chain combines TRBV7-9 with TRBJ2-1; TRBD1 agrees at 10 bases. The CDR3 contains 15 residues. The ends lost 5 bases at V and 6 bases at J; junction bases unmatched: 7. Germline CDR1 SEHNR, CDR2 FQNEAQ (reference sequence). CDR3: CASSLGTGAFNEQFF. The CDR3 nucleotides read TGTGCCAGCAGCCTTGGGACAGGGGCCTTCAATGAGCAGTTCTTC.

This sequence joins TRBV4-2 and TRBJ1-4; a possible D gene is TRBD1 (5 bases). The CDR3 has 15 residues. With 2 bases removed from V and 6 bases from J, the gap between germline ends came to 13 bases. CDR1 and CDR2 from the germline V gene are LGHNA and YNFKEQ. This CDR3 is CASSQRGNSDEKLFF. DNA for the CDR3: TGTGCCAGCAGCCAACGGGGGAACAGCGATGAAAAACTGTTTTTT.

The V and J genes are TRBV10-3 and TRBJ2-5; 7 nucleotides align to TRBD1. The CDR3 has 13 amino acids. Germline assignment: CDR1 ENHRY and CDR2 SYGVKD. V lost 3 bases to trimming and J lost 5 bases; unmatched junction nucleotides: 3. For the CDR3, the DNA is TGTGCCATCAGTGACAGGGGGTTGGAGACCCAGTACTTC. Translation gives CAISDRGLETQYF.

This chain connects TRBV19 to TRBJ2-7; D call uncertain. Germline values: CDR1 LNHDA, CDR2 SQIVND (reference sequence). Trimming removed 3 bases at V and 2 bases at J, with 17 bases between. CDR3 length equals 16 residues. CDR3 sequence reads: CASSMTGVRLPYEQYF. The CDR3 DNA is TGTGCCAGTAGTATGACGGGTGTGCGGCTTCCCTACGAGCAGTACTTC.

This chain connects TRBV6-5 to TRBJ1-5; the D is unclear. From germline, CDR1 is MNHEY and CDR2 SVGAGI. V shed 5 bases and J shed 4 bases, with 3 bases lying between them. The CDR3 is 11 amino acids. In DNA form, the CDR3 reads TGTGCCAGCAGTCAAAATCAGCCCCAGCATTTT. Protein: CASSQNQPQHF.